This TCR beta chain was profiled in a study of cytomegalovirus exposure and HLA in healthy donors. V was cut by 6 bases and J by 2 bases, with 11 bases left in between. Germline loops: CDR1 MNHEY, CDR2 SMNVEV (reference sequence). The CDR3 extends over 13 amino acids. Worth noting for this clone: Its antigen is not known. This sample includes further DNA sequences coding for the same CDR3.

Study conclusions and caveats: A later look showed TCR association rates differing by HLA locus, highest for DRB1 and lowest for HLA-C.

Donors counted as nominally healthy when sampled, yet unrecorded immune exposures were likely. Use of 60 Vbeta and 13 Jbeta primers characterized the PCR. In the authors' methods: Roughly 81 million unique TCR beta chains, 9.5 million to 14 million shared, were counted in a later analysis. The table came from immunoSEQ multiplex PCR; TCRdb's copy has only in-frame clones and leaves some out. That table is the source of V, J and clone size, and D and trimming were worked out from the DNA. This sample has about 97,000 clones, with approximately 85% found just once. The chain is built from TRBV27 and TRBJ2-7; D is perhaps TRBD1 (5 bases). The TCR sequence derives from a man aged 30 to 39 in good health and CMV-seronegative. Sequencing was carried out using PBMCs. The CDR3 sequence is CASSRTGTYEQYF. Here the CDR3 DNA reads TGTGCCAGCAGCCGAACAGGAACCTACGAGCAGTACTTC.